This is a list of T cell receptor beta chains from one sample in a study of shared clonotypes between healthy human individuals. Assay: immunoSEQ multiplex PCR; the TCRdb copy retains only in-frame clones and omits some. Seen here are about 2.4 million clones, around nine tenths observed once, and the top ten hold around 0.15%. Sequenced sample: naive CD4+ T cells sorted from blood. These receptors originate from a man between 18 and 35 years old in good health. CDR3s include the opening cysteine and the closing phenylalanine or tryptophan. The order of the fields is J gene, V gene, clone size, D gene, CDR3 protein, CDR3 DNA. A D gene is named only where the DNA matches it firmly. Clone size appears in some rows only: once, few, many, or a class for an expanded clone.

TRBJ1-2	TRBV6-1	NA	NA	CASSVRKGRANYGYTF	TGTGCCAGCAGTGTACGAAAGGGGCGAGCTAACTATGGCTACACCTTC
TRBJ2-7	TRBV28	NA	NA	CASSFGTVEQYF	TGTGCCAGCAGTTTTGGGACGGTCGAGCAGTACTTC
TRBJ1-1	TRBV2	NA	NA	CASSGGTNTEAFF	TGTGCCAGCAGTGGAGGAACGAACACTGAAGCTTTCTTT
TRBJ1-2	TRBV6-6	NA	NA	CASSSSRYGYTF	TGTGCCAGCAGTTCGAGCCGCTATGGCTACACCTTC
TRBJ2-3	TRBV6-6	NA	TRBD2	CASSYAGLSLDTQYF	TGTGCCAGCAGTTACGCGGGACTAAGTTTGGATACGCAGTATTTT
TRBJ2-2	TRBV5-5	NA	TRBD1	CASSRGQGGTTGELFF	TGTGCCAGCAGCCGAGGACAGGGGGGAACCACCGGGGAGCTGTTTTTT
TRBJ2-3	TRBV5-1	NA	NA	CASSLGRGTDTQYF	TGCGCCAGCAGCTTGGGAAGGGGGACAGATACGCAGTATTTT
TRBJ2-1	TRBV5-1	NA	NA	CASSPGALEYNEQFF	TGCGCCAGCAGCCCGGGGGCCCTAGAATACAATGAGCAGTTCTTC
TRBJ2-7	TRBV4-1	NA	NA	CASSQVDRNYEQYF	TGCGCCAGCAGCCAGGTTGACAGGAACTACGAGCAGTACTTC
TRBJ2-5	TRBV19	NA	NA	CASTGGGQETQYF	TGTGCCAGTACAGGTGGGGGGCAAGAGACCCAGTACTTC
TRBJ1-6	TRBV30	NA	NA	CAWLLRGLPGSPLHF	TGTGCCTGGCTATTACGAGGGCTCCCGGGTTCACCCCTCCACTTT
TRBJ1-2	TRBV7-9	NA	TRBD1	CASSATGTGGEGYTF	TGTGCCAGCAGCGCCACCGGGACAGGGGGAGAAGGCTACACCTTC
TRBJ2-2	TRBV19	once	NA	CASTHPGEANTGELFF	TGTGCCAGTACCCATCCCGGGGAGGCGAACACCGGGGAGCTGTTTTTT